The entry below gives a single T cell receptor beta chain sequence along with its context. Antigen: not known. Via MiXCR, TCRdb re-called the reads, giving one row per CDR3 protein. The table includes roughly 920,000 distinct CDR3 sequences, approximately 31% detected once. CDR3 length equals 14 residues. V lost 3 bases, J lost 7 bases, and 4 bases stayed unmatched. Germline V gene data show CDR1 as MNHEY and CDR2 as SVGAGI. This record comes from a study of T cell repertoires in cytomegalovirus infection. Study conclusions and caveats: Clonotypes of TCR beta that were HLA-C-restricted and CMV-specific dominated the ex vivo response.

The input for sequencing was cultured CD8+ T cells from PBMCs, taken from culture after CMV antigen stimulation. The receptor was isolated from a human donor in good health (CMV status not recorded). Some clones in this sample may be carry-over from other donors' samples. The V and J genes are TRBV6-5 and TRBJ2-1; 9 positions match TRBD1. The CDR3 DNA reads as TGTGCCAGCAGTTATCTACAGGGGGCGAATGAGCAGTTCTTC. It encodes CASSYLQGANEQFF.